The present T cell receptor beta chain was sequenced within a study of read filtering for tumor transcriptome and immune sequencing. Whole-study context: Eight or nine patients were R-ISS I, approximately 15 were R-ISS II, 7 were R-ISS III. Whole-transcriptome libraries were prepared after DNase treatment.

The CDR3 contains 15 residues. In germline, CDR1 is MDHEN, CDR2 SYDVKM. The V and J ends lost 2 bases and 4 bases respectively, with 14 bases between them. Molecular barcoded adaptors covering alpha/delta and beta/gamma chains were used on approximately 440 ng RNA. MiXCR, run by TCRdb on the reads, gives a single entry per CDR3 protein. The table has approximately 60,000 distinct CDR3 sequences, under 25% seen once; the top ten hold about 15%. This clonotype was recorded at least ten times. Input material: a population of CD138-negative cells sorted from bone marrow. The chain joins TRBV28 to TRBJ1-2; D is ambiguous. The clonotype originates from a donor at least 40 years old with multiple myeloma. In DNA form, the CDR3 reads TGTGCCAGCAGTTTAGGGCAGCCGTCTTCCTATGGCTACACCTTC. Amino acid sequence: CASSLGQPSSYGYTF.